The clone carrying this T cell receptor beta chain has a handful of counts. As yet, its antigen is unknown. Then a second PCR, running roughly 7 to 11 cycles, was carried out with a sample-barcoded 5' primer and a J-beta primer mix. A template-switch adaptor that had 12 random nucleotides put a tag on each cDNA molecule. Sequencing of every sample gave 2.5 million or more CDR3-containing paired-end reads. TCRdb reprocessed the 5' RACE reads with MiXCR, giving one entry per CDR3 protein. The profile shows hundreds of thousands of distinct CDR3 sequences, more than 40% of them singletons. V dropped 4 bases and J dropped 1; count of bases not matched to a gene: 5. CDR3 size: 15 residues. The germline gives CDR1 SGHRS, CDR2 YFSETQ. The sample originates from a study of blood T cells in healthy people across ages. General study points: Unsorted PBMC input precluded a conclusive naive versus antigen-experienced comparison.

This TCR came from a man aged 55 to 70 in good health. The sequencing input was blood. This chain joins TRBV5-1 and TRBJ2-5; 9 bases line up with TRBD2. CDR3 loop: CASSPGLAIQETQYF. The CDR3 region has the DNA TGCGCCAGCAGCCCGGGACTAGCCATCCAAGAGACCCAGTACTTC. The full variable domain, completed using reference TRBV5-1 and TRBJ2-5, is KAGVTQTPRYLIKTRGQQVTLSCSPISGHRSVSWYQQTPGQGLQFLFEYFSETQRNKGNFPGRFSGRQFSNSRSEMNVSTLELGDSALYLCASSPGLAIQETQYFGPGTRLLVL.